This T cell receptor (beta chain) was retrieved from a study of blood T cell repertoires in COVID-19. The wider study: The analysed material was cDNA or gDNA that came from T cells, B-cell-depleted T cells, or PBMCs.

Generated by immunoSEQ multiplex PCR, the TCRdb table keeps only in-frame clones and is missing some. Of some 240,000 clones listed, 70% to 90% are singletons. The CDR3 runs 15 residues. V gave up 0 bases and J gave up 4 bases; unmatched junction bases: 5. Germline lookup yields CDR1 ENHRY and CDR2 SYGVKD. The specimen was peripheral blood. This receptor was taken from a human donor in a cohort sampled during active COVID-19. This chain links TRBV10-3 with TRBJ1-2; 7 nucleotides agree with TRBD1. DNA for the CDR3: TGTGCCATCAGTGAGTCGTCAGGACAGGCCTATGGCTACACCTTC. It yields the protein CAISESSGQAYGYTF.